The 32 T cell receptor beta chains below were found in one sample sequenced in a study of spatial heterogeneity in lung cancer. MiXCR was run by TCRdb on the 5' RACE reads, yielding one entry per CDR3 protein. The sample carries around 60,000 distinct CDR3 sequences, around 8.2% recorded once. Time point indicated: sample taken at primary tumor resection. The sequenced material consisted of unsorted whole RNA from tumor, nontumor lung or frozen PBMC. Specimen: PBMCs, collected at surgery. These receptors originate from a female donor with early-stage non-small cell lung cancer.

There are many counts of this clonotype. The V gene is TRBV5-5, the J gene TRBJ1-1; D unclear. The CDR3 extends over 14 amino acids. Germline lookup yields CDR1 SGHKS and CDR2 YYEKEE (reference sequence). Trimming cost V 0 bases and J 1 base, with 7 bases left between them. DNA for the CDR3: TGTGCCAGCAGCTTGGAGCAGGCGAACACTGAAGCTTTCTTT. It codes for CASSLEQANTEAFF.

This clonotype came up many times. V usage is TRBV18 and J usage is TRBJ2-7; D uncertain. The germline CDR1 and CDR2 sequences are KGHSH and LQKENI. Trimming took off 5 bases at V and 7 bases at J, with 9 bases between the two ends. The CDR3 runs 11 residues. The CDR3 nucleotides read TGTGCCAGCTCATCCGGTTGGGAGCAGTACGTC. As protein: CASSSGWEQYV.

The chain uses TRBV3-1 and TRBJ1-2; D is unresolved. The ends were cut back, 4 bases at V and 3 bases at J, with 15 bases in the middle. The CDR3 covers 15 residues. Germline V gene data show CDR1 as LGHDT and CDR2 as YNNKEL (reference sequence). CDR3 sequence: CASSLVGENDYGYTF. In nucleotides, the CDR3 is TGTGCCAGCAGCCTCGTCGGTGAGAATGACTATGGCTACACCTTC. Using reference TRBV3-1 and TRBJ1-2 for the parts outside the CDR3, the full variable domain is DTAVSQTPKYLVTQMGNDKSIKCEQNLGHDTMYWYKQDSKKFLKIMFSYNNKELIINETVPNRFSPKSPDKAHLNLHINSLELGDSAVYFCASSLVGENDYGYTFGSGTRLTVV.

This clonotype was found many times. This chain links TRBV12-3 or TRBV12-4 with TRBJ1-1; D is ambiguous. The CDR3 covers 12 residues. V lost 5 bases and J lost 5, with 9 bases in between. The CDR3 nucleotides read TGTGCCAGCAGTCCGCAGAGGACTGAAGCTTTCTTT. Encoded protein: CASSPQRTEAFF.

The V call is TRBV28, the J call TRBJ2-3, with 7 bases matching TRBD2. This CDR3 contains 13 residues. CDR1 and CDR2 (germline): MDHEN, SYDVKM. V was pared by 7 bases and J by 6 bases, with 7 bases of the junction left unmatched. This CDR3 is CASTLAASDTQYF. The CDR3 coding sequence is TGTGCCAGCACCCTAGCGGCTTCCGATACGCAGTATTTT.

This clonotype has at least ten counts. The rearrangement uses TRBV7-2 and TRBJ1-6, with 9 bases matching TRBD1. Trimming at V came to 1 base and at J to 10 bases, leaving 5 bases not matched to a gene. The CDR3 covers 15 residues. The germline V gene encodes CDR1 SGHTA and CDR2 FQGNSA. CDR3 protein: CASSLGGTGRSPLHF. CDR3 sequence (DNA): TGTGCCAGCAGCTTAGGCGGGACAGGGAGGTCACCCCTCCACTTT.

V and J are TRBV12-3 or TRBV12-4 and TRBJ2-3; 9 positions match TRBD2. Trimming cost V 6 bases and J 3 bases; bases outside gene matches: 7. The CDR3 is 15 residues long. CDR3: CASRIAGVRTDTQYF. CDR3 DNA sequence: TGTGCCAGCAGGATAGCGGGAGTAAGGACAGATACGCAGTATTTT.

This clonotype has just a few counts. The chain joins TRBV9 to TRBJ2-4, with 8 bases matching TRBD2. The CDR3 is 18 amino acids. Germline V CDR1 and CDR2: SGDLS, YYNGEE. V was pared by 0 bases and J by 0 bases, with 8 bases of the junction left unmatched. The CDR3 loop is CASSVGGVAGLAKNIQYF. Here the CDR3 DNA reads TGTGCCAGCAGCGTAGGGGGAGTAGCGGGGCTAGCCAAAAACATTCAGTACTTC.

The rearrangement joins TRBV11-2 to TRBJ2-5; D is ambiguous. V shed 2 bases and J shed 2 bases, with 12 bases lying between them. The CDR3 spans 15 residues. CDR1 is SGHAT and CDR2 is FQNNGV in the germline V gene. The CDR3: CASSLHPDFQETQYF. The DNA for the CDR3 is TGTGCCAGCAGCTTACATCCGGATTTTCAAGAGACCCAGTACTTC.

This clonotype was found a few times. The chain carries TRBV13 and TRBJ1-6, with D perhaps TRBD1 (5 bases). CDR1 and CDR2 from the germline V gene are PRHDT and FYEKMQ (reference sequence). CDR3 length equals 14 residues. The CDR3 DNA follows: TGTGCTTCCCGGCCTAACGCAGGGAATTCACCCCTCCACTTT. Translating it yields CASRPNAGNSPLHF.

This clonotype was observed a few times. V gene TRBV9 combines with J gene TRBJ1-5, with a weak D call TRBD1 (5 bases). Trimming took off 4 bases at V and 1 base at J, with 12 bases between the two ends. CDR1 and CDR2 from the germline V gene are SGDLS and YYNGEE. The CDR3 is made up of 15 amino acids. As DNA, the CDR3 is TGTGCCAGCAGCTCGCATGGGGGGAGCAATCAGCCCCAGCATTTT. Translated, it gives CASSSHGGSNQPQHF.

The CDR3 nucleotides read TGTGCCAGCAGCTTGGGAGGCGGGGGCACCTACAATGAGCAGTTCTTC. Its translation: CASSLGGGGTYNEQFF. This chain links TRBV5-4 with TRBJ2-1; D is perhaps TRBD2 (7 bases). CDR3 size: 16 residues. Germline lookup yields CDR1 SGHNT and CDR2 YYREEE (reference sequence). V was clipped by 0 bases and J by 2 bases, with 12 bases between them.

The chain is built from TRBV6-2 or TRBV6-3 and TRBJ2-7; no firm D call. V shed 5 bases and J shed 3 bases, with 8 bases lying between them. The CDR3 consists of 12 residues. Germline loops: CDR1 MNHEY, CDR2 SVGEGT. CDR3 in amino acids: CASSGDLYEQYF. DNA of the CDR3: TGTGCCAGCAGTGGAGACCTCTACGAGCAGTACTTC.

This rearrangement joins TRBV7-2 to TRBJ1-1, with TRBD1 identical over 8 bases. Per the germline V gene, CDR1 is SGHTA and CDR2 is FQGNSA. With 5 bases clipped from V and 4 bases from J, the junction kept 9 bases outside the gene matches. The CDR3 is 15 amino acids. The CDR3 sequence is CASSPRQGSSTEAFF. CDR3 sequence (DNA): TGTGCCAGCAGCCCTAGACAGGGGTCGAGCACTGAAGCTTTCTTT.

This clonotype has a count of ten or more. The chain links TRBV7-3 to TRBJ2-5; TRBD2 matches 7 bases. This CDR3 is 13 amino acids long. Germline trimming cut 4 bases from V and 5 bases from J; bases unmatched to any gene: 4. CDR1 and CDR2 (germline): SGHTA, FQGTGA. Written as DNA, the CDR3 is TGTGCCAGCAGCTACCGGGGAGGGGAGACCCAGTACTTC. It encodes CASSYRGGETQYF.

This clonotype was observed at least ten times. The J gene is TRBJ2-7, the V gene TRBV18; 12 positions agree with TRBD1. V shed 3 bases and J 0 bases; nucleotides not matched to a gene: 6. The CDR3 extends over 17 amino acids. Germline CDR1 KGHSH, CDR2 LQKENI. CDR3 nucleotide sequence: TGTGCCAGCTCACCTACCGGGACAGGGGGCCACTCCTACGAGCAGTACGTC. Translating gives CASSPTGTGGHSYEQYV.

The V call is TRBV9, the J call TRBJ1-4; 9 positions match TRBD1. Germline V gives CDR1 SGDLS, CDR2 YYNGEE. CDR3 size: 15 residues. J gave up 6 bases and V 4 bases, and 7 bases lay outside the gene matches. CDR3 sequence: CASSSRTGEDEKLFF. Written as DNA, the CDR3 is TGTGCCAGCAGCTCTCGGACAGGGGAAGATGAAAAACTGTTTTTT.

This clonotype was recorded at least ten times. V gene TRBV28 combines with J gene TRBJ1-1; D may be TRBD1 (6 bases). V shed 6 bases and J shed 3 bases, with 17 bases lying between them. Per the germline V gene, CDR1 is MDHEN and CDR2 is SYDVKM. The CDR3 runs 15 residues. The CDR3 nucleotides read TGTGCCAGCAGGGTGCCGGGGGCATTGGACACTGAAGCTTTCTTT. It specifies CASRVPGALDTEAFF. The full variable domain, in which reference TRBV28 and TRBJ1-1 provide the parts outside the CDR3, is DVKVTQSSRYLVKRTGEKVFLECVQDMDHENMFWYRQDPGLGLRLIYFSYDVKMKEKGDIPEGYSVSREKKERFSLILESASTNQTSMYLCASRVPGALDTEAFFGQGTRLTVV.

This chain joins TRBV7-8 and TRBJ2-3, with 8 bases lining up with TRBD2. The germline V gene has CDR1 SGHVS and CDR2 FQNEAQ. This CDR3 is built from 16 residues. With V trimmed by 5 bases and J by 3 bases, 10 bases remained unmatched. CDR3 sequence: CASSTPGTSSTDTQYF. The CDR3 region has the DNA TGTGCCAGCAGCACGCCCGGGACTAGTTCAACAGATACGCAGTATTTT.

In its sample, this clonotype was seen a few times. The chain joins TRBV7-2 to TRBJ2-5; TRBD2 aligns across 10 bases. Trimming took 8 bases from V and 5 from J; bases not matched to a gene: 11. Germline CDR1 and CDR2: SGHTA and FQGNSA. This CDR3 is 15 amino acids long. Written as DNA, the CDR3 is TGTGCCAGCCGCCCCGAAAGCGGGAGGGCGGAGACCCAGTACTTC. This encodes CASRPESGRAETQYF.

This clonotype was counted only a few times. The gene calls are TRBV28 and TRBJ1-5; TRBD1 matches at 10 bases. Germline loops: CDR1 MDHEN, CDR2 SYDVKM. The CDR3 contains 17 residues. Trimming cost V 5 bases and J 2 bases; bases outside gene matches: 9. CDR3 in DNA: TGTGCCAGCAGTCCGGGACAGGGGACGGTGGGCAATCAGCCCCAGCATTTT. Amino acid sequence: CASSPGQGTVGNQPQHF.

The chain combines TRBV6-4 with TRBJ2-1, with TRBD2 matching over 10 bases. Unmatched junction bases numbered 6, after V lost 5 bases and J lost 5 bases. Germline CDR1 MRHNA, CDR2 SNTAGT. The CDR3 totals 15 residues. CDR3 sequence: CASSLGLAQNNEQFF. CDR3 DNA sequence: TGTGCCAGCAGTTTGGGACTAGCGCAAAACAATGAGCAGTTCTTC.

This clonotype was observed many times. This rearrangement joins TRBV19 to TRBJ2-7, with D hard to call. Between the trimmed V and J ends, which lost 3 bases and 0 bases, there was a span of 9 bases. CDR3 length: 14 amino acids. Germline V gives CDR1 LNHDA, CDR2 SQIVND (reference sequence). The DNA for the CDR3 is TGTGCCAGTAGTATCCGGCAGGACTCCTACGAGCAGTACTTC. This encodes CASSIRQDSYEQYF.

The chain is built from TRBV2 and TRBJ1-6; D unclear. CDR3 length: 13 amino acids. CDR1 and CDR2 (germline): SNHLY, FYNNEI. The V and J ends lost 5 bases and 8 bases respectively, with 10 bases between them. The DNA for the CDR3 is TGTGCCAGCAGTATCGGACGGGATTCACCCCTCCACTTT. Its protein is CASSIGRDSPLHF.

A few counts support this clonotype. This chain joins TRBV28 and TRBJ2-2; D remains unclear. V shed 7 bases and J shed 6 bases, with 12 bases lying between them. CDR3 length: 13 residues. Germline V CDR1 and CDR2: MDHEN, SYDVKM. The CDR3 spells CASKARIAGELFF. DNA for the CDR3: TGTGCCAGCAAAGCCAGAATCGCCGGGGAGCTGTTTTTT.

The chain is built from TRBV12-5 and TRBJ2-7, with TRBD1 as a possible D gene (6 bases). The CDR3 sequence is 12 residues long. Deletions cut 6 bases from V and 2 bases from J, with 8 bases between. The V gene's germline CDR1 is LGHNT and CDR2 FRNRAP. CDR3 coding DNA: TGTGCTAGTGGACAGGGTCCCTACGAGCAGTACTTC. Protein: CASGQGPYEQYF.

This clonotype was seen a few times. The chain uses TRBV15 and TRBJ2-5; possible D gene TRBD1, 6 bases. The CDR3 totals 16 residues. Per the germline V gene, CDR1 is LNHNV and CDR2 is YYDKDF (reference sequence). V gave up 1 base and J gave up 2 bases, with 14 bases separating them. The CDR3: CATSRAEGTLQETQYF. In nucleotides, the CDR3 is TGTGCCACCAGCAGAGCAGAAGGGACACTTCAAGAGACCCAGTACTTC.

The chain recombines TRBV7-2 with TRBJ2-5; no clear D. CDR3 length: 12 amino acids. Trimming left V 5 bases short and J 2 bases short, with 6 bases between. Germline V CDR1 and CDR2: SGHTA, FQGNSA. This CDR3 reads CASSARQETQYF. The CDR3 nucleotides are TGTGCCAGCAGCGCTAGACAAGAGACCCAGTACTTC.

This clonotype was observed a handful of times. This chain joins TRBV30 and TRBJ1-4; the match to TRBD1 covers 7 bases. The V segment lost 0 bases and the J segment 4 bases; nucleotides outside the gene matches: 5. The CDR3 spans 15 residues. CDR1 is GTSNPN and CDR2 is SVGIG in the germline V gene (reference sequence). CDR3 sequence reads: CAWSVVGTVNEKLFF. The DNA of the CDR3 is TGTGCCTGGAGTGTAGTGGGGACAGTTAATGAAAAACTGTTTTTT.

The rearrangement uses TRBV24-1 and TRBJ2-5, with D hard to call. In germline, CDR1 is KGHDR, CDR2 SFDVKD. V lost 11 bases, J lost 9 bases, and 21 bases lay in between. The CDR3 runs to 13 residues. CDR3 protein: CAIAAYRDGAQYF. CDR3 nucleotides: TGTGCCATTGCGGCATACAGAGATGGGGCCCAGTACTTC.

This clonotype has at least ten counts. V usage is TRBV29-1 and J usage is TRBJ1-1; no reliable D call. The CDR3 contains 13 residues. CDR1 and CDR2 (germline): SQVTM, ANQGSEA. The V end lost 6 bases, the J end lost 3 bases, and 14 bases lay between the germline ends. The CDR3 loop reads CSVGKFFDTEAFF. The DNA for the CDR3 is TGCAGCGTCGGAAAGTTTTTTGACACTGAAGCTTTCTTT.

This clonotype was counted many times. V and J are TRBV12-3 or TRBV12-4 and TRBJ1-2; tentatively, D is TRBD1 (5 bases). This CDR3 has 11 amino acids. V was cut by 8 bases and J by 4 bases, with 8 bases left in between. This CDR3 reads CASGAAYGYTF. CDR3 nucleotides: TGTGCCAGCGGGGCGGCCTATGGCTACACCTTC.